One and the same sample provided the 28 T cell receptor beta chains below, sequenced in a study of OX40 agonist ivuxolimab in advanced cancers. This table comes from immunoSEQ multiplex PCR, and its TCRdb copy is limited to in-frame clones, with some not included. This table holds 50,000 to 75,000 clones, 75% to 90% found once. Sequences were derived from CD4+ or CD8+ T cells sorted from blood, sampled in a trial of the OX40 agonist ivuxolimab. These receptors all come from an adult with an advanced solid tumor such as melanoma, head and neck, liver or kidney cancer.

The chain joins TRBV7-3 to TRBJ2-3; unclear D gene. The V end was cut by 3 bases, the J end by 4 bases, with 8 bases between. The germline CDR1 and CDR2 sequences are SGHTA and FQGTGA. The CDR3 is made up of 13 amino acids. The CDR3 DNA is TGTGCCAGCAGCTTGTCTGGGGCAGATACGCAGTATTTT. Protein sequence: CASSLSGADTQYF.

This chain connects TRBV7-9 to TRBJ2-5, with a tentative D call TRBD1 (6 bases). The end of the DNA aligns better with TRBJ2-7, so the J call may be wrong. CDR3 length: 14 residues. From germline, CDR1 is SEHNR and CDR2 FQNEAQ (reference sequence). Here the CDR3 DNA reads TGTGCCAGCAGCTCAATGGACAGTGCCTACGAGCAGTACTTC. The encoded protein is CASSSMDSAYEQYF.

The rearrangement uses TRBV7-6 and TRBJ2-5; 7 positions match TRBD2. The CDR3 runs to 18 residues. Germline CDR1 and CDR2: SGHVS and FNYEAQ. V lost 3 bases and J lost 6; bases outside the gene matches: 19. CDR3 in amino acids: CASSLASLGLGRGQTQYF. The CDR3 nucleotides read TGTGCCAGCAGCTTGGCTTCCCTAGGACTAGGGCGAGGACAGACCCAGTACTTC.

The rearrangement links TRBV10-1 to TRBJ2-2, with D unresolved. CDR3 size: 13 residues. V was shortened by 4 bases and J by 7 bases, with 10 bases between the two germline ends. Per the germline V gene, CDR1 is WNHNN and CDR2 is SYGVQD (reference sequence). The CDR3 is CASSGAPGGELFF. DNA of the CDR3: TGCGCCAGCAGTGGGGCCCCCGGCGGGGAGCTGTTTTTT.

This chain joins TRBV7-9 and TRBJ1-2; D not resolved. CDR1 is SEHNR and CDR2 is FQNEAQ in the germline V gene (reference sequence). CDR3 length equals 15 residues. Between the trimmed V and J ends, which lost 5 bases and 0 bases, there was a span of 13 bases. CDR3 loop: CASSQSGRTNYGYTF. In DNA form, the CDR3 reads TGTGCCAGCAGCCAAAGCGGACGGACTAACTATGGCTACACCTTC.

The rearrangement uses TRBV7-9 and TRBJ1-1; maybe TRBD1 (5 bases). The CDR3 runs 15 residues. Trimming removed 4 bases from V and 5 bases from J, with 17 bases in between. Looked up from germline, CDR1 is SEHNR and CDR2 is FQNEAQ (reference sequence). CDR3 DNA: TGTGCCAGCAGCTCGGGCCGGCTCTGGGGGACTGAAGCTTTCTTT. This gives the protein CASSSGRLWGTEAFF.

The chain joins TRBV2 to TRBJ2-1; 11 nucleotides match TRBD2. From germline, CDR1 is SNHLY and CDR2 FYNNEI. The CDR3 covers 16 residues. Trimming took 8 bases from V and 0 from J; bases not matched to a gene: 6. CDR3 sequence: CASGTSGQSSYNEQFF. In DNA, the CDR3 is TGTGCCAGCGGGACTAGCGGACAGAGCTCCTACAATGAGCAGTTCTTC.

This sequence joins TRBV7-8 and TRBJ2-7, with a weak D call TRBD1 (5 bases). The CDR3 length is 15 residues. Trimming took 2 bases from V and 5 from J, leaving 16 bases between them. Per germline, CDR1 SGHVS and CDR2 FQNEAQ. The CDR3: CASSLSGSSLHEQYF. The CDR3 bases are TGTGCCAGCAGCTTATCAGGGTCATCCTTGCACGAGCAGTACTTC.

This clone has more than one count but fewer than ten. This chain uses TRBV9 with TRBJ1-5; D unresolved. Germline CDR1 and CDR2: SGDLS and YYNGEE. This CDR3 has 13 residues. Deletions cut 0 bases from V and 7 bases from J, with 8 bases between. This chain's CDR3 is CASSVASGQPQHF. The DNA of the CDR3 is TGTGCCAGCAGCGTAGCTTCAGGCCAGCCCCAGCATTTT. Complete variable domain (other parts from reference TRBV9 and TRBJ1-5): DSGVTQTPKHLITATGQRVTLRCSPRSGDLSVYWYQQSLDQGLQFLIQYYNGEERAKGNILERFSAQQFPDLHSELNLSSLELGDSALYFCASSVASGQPQHFGDGTRLSIL.

The chain links TRBV7-9 to TRBJ1-2; D not resolved. Deletions cut 0 bases from V and 8 bases from J, with 10 bases between. The germline V gene has CDR1 SEHNR and CDR2 FQNEAQ (reference sequence). This CDR3 spans 13 amino acids. The DNA for the CDR3 is TGTGCCAGCAGCTTAGCGCTGGTCTGGGGCTACACCTTC. It is translated as CASSLALVWGYTF.

This chain connects TRBV9 to TRBJ1-6; D may be TRBD1 (6 bases). Germline values: CDR1 SGDLS, CDR2 YYNGEE. The CDR3 runs 15 residues. V lost 3 bases and J lost 10, with 17 bases in between. CDR3 in amino acids: CASSAPGGAESPLHF. The CDR3 DNA follows: TGTGCCAGCAGCGCCCCCGGGGGGGCCGAATCACCCCTCCACTTT.

This chain uses TRBV15 with TRBJ1-2, with 9 bases identical to TRBD1. The V segment lost 3 bases and the J segment 1 base; nucleotides outside the gene matches: 6. This CDR3 has 16 residues. Germline V lookup: CDR1 LNHNV, CDR2 YYDKDF (reference sequence). Here the CDR3 DNA reads TGTGCCACCAGCAGTACCGGGACAGGGTATAACTATGGCTACACCTTC. Its translation: CATSSTGTGYNYGYTF.

The chain employs TRBV7-9 and TRBJ2-1; TRBD2 is a possible D gene (7 bases). CDR3 length: 14 amino acids. V lost 1 base and J lost 8, with 12 bases in between. CDR1 SEHNR and CDR2 FQNEAQ come from the germline V gene (reference sequence). CDR3 coding DNA: TGTGCCAGCAGCTTAGACAGGGAGGGCGATGAGCAGTTCTTC. As protein: CASSLDREGDEQFF.

The CDR3 is CASSHNRPGRNYEQYF. DNA of the CDR3: TGTGCCAGCAGCCATAATCGACCGGGGAGAAACTACGAGCAGTACTTC. This chain uses TRBV11-2 with TRBJ2-7, with D possibly being TRBD2 (5 bases). The CDR3 has 16 amino acids. Germline V gene sequence: CDR1 SGHAT, CDR2 FQNNGV. V shed 5 bases and J shed 3 bases, with 20 bases lying between them. The full variable domain, in which reference TRBV11-2 and TRBJ2-7 provide the parts outside the CDR3, is EAGVAQSPRYKIIEKRQSVAFWCNPISGHATLYWYQQILGQGPKLLIQFQNNGVVDDSQLPKDRFSAERLKGVDSTLKIQPAKLEDSAVYLCASSHNRPGRNYEQYFGPGTRLTVT.

The chain is built from TRBV6-6 and TRBJ2-7, with D maybe TRBD2 (5 bases). Trimming took 6 bases from V and 2 from J, leaving 14 bases between them. The CDR3 contains 14 residues. The germline CDR1 and CDR2 sequences are MNHNY and SVGAGI (reference sequence). The CDR3: CASSSMWGAYEQYF. DNA of the CDR3: TGTGCCAGCAGCTCCATGTGGGGAGCCTACGAGCAGTACTTC.

This chain uses TRBV4-1 with TRBJ2-7; weak D call: TRBD1 (6 bases). Deletions cut 4 bases from V and 1 base from J, with 8 bases between. This CDR3 contains 13 residues. CDR1 and CDR2 from the germline V gene are MGHRA and YSYEKL. The CDR3 nucleotides are TGCGCCAGCAGCCGTGGACAGTCCTACGAGCAGTACTTC. It translates to CASSRGQSYEQYF.

The chain employs TRBV7-6 and TRBJ1-1; TRBD1 is a possible D gene (5 bases). Germline CDR1 and CDR2: SGHVS and FNYEAQ. V gave up 2 bases and J gave up 5 bases, with 15 bases separating them. The CDR3 loop spans 15 amino acids. The CDR3 protein is CASSLPQGGVTEAFF. CDR3 bases: TGTGCCAGCAGCTTACCGCAGGGAGGAGTGACTGAAGCTTTCTTT.

The rearrangement uses TRBV19 and TRBJ1-1; tentatively, D is TRBD1 (5 bases). The V end was cut by 6 bases, the J end by 1 base, with 9 bases between. In germline, CDR1 is LNHDA, CDR2 SQIVND (reference sequence). The CDR3 covers 13 residues. CDR3 DNA: TGTGCCAGTAGGCAGGGAGGGAACACTGAAGCTTTCTTT. Its protein product is CASRQGGNTEAFF.

V gene TRBV25-1 combines with J gene TRBJ2-1, with 7 bases identical to TRBD2. The CDR3 runs to 13 residues. Germline V gene sequence: CDR1 MGHDK, CDR2 SYGVNS. The ends lost 7 bases at V and 0 bases at J; junction bases unmatched: 0. The CDR3 loop reads CASTSGSYNEQFF. The CDR3 nucleotides are TGTGCCAGCACTAGCGGCTCCTACAATGAGCAGTTCTTC.

The gene calls are TRBV11-2 and TRBJ2-5; D not certain. The V and J ends lost 5 bases and 9 bases respectively, with 13 bases between them. Germline lookup yields CDR1 SGHAT and CDR2 FQNNGV. CDR3 length: 12 amino acids. The CDR3 bases are TGTGCCAGCAGCCCGGACCGGGCGTCCCAGTACTTC. Residues: CASSPDRASQYF.

This clone appeared once. This chain links TRBV2 with TRBJ2-3; 8 bases agree with TRBD2. The V and J ends lost 8 bases and 2 bases, in that order; junction bases with no gene match: 3. There are 13 residues in the CDR3. In germline, CDR1 is SNHLY, CDR2 FYNNEI. In DNA, the CDR3 is TGTGCCAGCCCGGGACTAGTCACAGATACGCAGTATTTT. This translates into CASPGLVTDTQYF. The whole variable domain, filled in from reference TRBV2 and TRBJ2-3, reads EPEVTQTPSHQVTQMGQEVILRCVPISNHLYFYWYRQILGQKVEFLVSFYNNEISEKSEIFDDQFSVERPDGSNFTLKIRSTKLEDSAMYFCASPGLVTDTQYFGPGTRLTVL.

The chain joins TRBV5-6 to TRBJ1-1; D gene ambiguous. The CDR3 has 14 residues. Trimming removed 3 bases from V and 1 base from J, with 10 bases in between. CDR1 is SGHDT and CDR2 is YYEEEE in the germline V gene. The CDR3 sequence: CASSSERKNTEAFF. CDR3 in DNA: TGTGCCAGCAGCTCCGAGAGGAAGAACACTGAAGCTTTCTTT.

The chain joins TRBV27 to TRBJ2-2; D gene ambiguous. The CDR3 covers 14 residues. Germline CDR1 reads MNHEY; CDR2 reads SMNVEV (reference sequence). Trimming shortened V by 3 bases and J by 2 bases, and 7 bases separated the two germline ends. CDR3 DNA: TGTGCCAGCAGTTTTGGGCATAACACCGGGGAGCTGTTTTTT. Translated: CASSFGHNTGELFF.

The CDR3: CASSLPREGQSEQFF. In DNA, the CDR3 is TGTGCCAGCAGTTTACCGCGGGAGGGCCAGAGTGAGCAGTTCTTC. The rearrangement joins TRBV27 to TRBJ2-1, with 9 nucleotides matching TRBD2. CDR1 MNHEY and CDR2 SMNVEV come from the germline V gene (reference sequence). V lost 2 bases, J lost 9 bases, and 8 bases stayed unmatched. The CDR3 contains 15 residues.

The rearrangement joins TRBV6-1 to TRBJ2-1; D is unclear. From germline, CDR1 is MNHNS and CDR2 SASEGT. V lost 2 bases, J lost 4 bases, and 3 bases lay in between. The CDR3 extends over 12 amino acids. The CDR3 DNA reads as TGTGCCAGCAGTGAAACGTACAATGAGCAGTTCTTC. Translating gives CASSETYNEQFF.

The chain carries TRBV5-1 and TRBJ2-2; possibly TRBD1 or TRBD2 for D (5 bases each). CDR3 size: 15 residues. Per germline, CDR1 SGHRS and CDR2 YFSETQ. V dropped 0 bases and J dropped 4 bases, with 10 bases sitting between them. The CDR3 coding sequence is TGCGCCAGCAGCTTGGCCTTCGGGGCCACCGGGGAGCTGTTTTTT. Protein: CASSLAFGATGELFF.

V gene TRBV5-1 combines with J gene TRBJ2-5; 8 bases align to TRBD1. The CDR3 sequence is 14 residues long. Germline CDR1 and CDR2: SGHRS and YFSETQ. Unmatched junction bases numbered 5, after V lost 4 bases and J lost 3 bases. As DNA, the CDR3 is TGCGCCAGCAGCGGCACAGGGGGAAAAGAGACCCAGTACTTC. Protein sequence: CASSGTGGKETQYF.

As DNA, the CDR3 is TGTGCCAGCAGCACCCTGGAGGGGGCCGGGGAGCTGTTTTTT. Its translation: CASSTLEGAGELFF. The rearrangement joins TRBV28 to TRBJ2-2; D possibly matches TRBD1 or TRBD2 (6 bases each). V lost 6 bases and J lost 6, with 14 bases in between. The CDR3 extends over 14 amino acids. In germline, CDR1 is MDHEN, CDR2 SYDVKM.